This T cell receptor (beta chain) was profiled in a study of blood T cell repertoires in COVID-19. Study overall: PBMCs, B-cell-depleted T cells, or T cells were the source of the cDNA or gDNA that made up the material.

Source study methods: Amplified reference gene primers provided the basis for estimating nucleated cell counts. The assay was immunoSEQ multiplex PCR, and TCRdb's table has in-frame clones only and misses some. D and trimming were read from the DNA, whereas the V and J calls and clone size are those reported in that table. The table lists some 150,000 clones, approximately 80% of them singletons. Germline values: CDR1 MDHEN, CDR2 SYDVKM. The junction had 10 bases not matched to a gene; V was cut back by 7 bases and J by 8 bases. The CDR3 runs 13 residues. Material for sequencing was peripheral blood. The sequence was collected from a woman at least 80 years old with acute or convalescent COVID-19. The gene calls are TRBV28 and TRBJ1-1, with 7 bases aligning to TRBD1. CDR3 bases: TGTGCCAGCACACGCATGCCGACAGGGGAAGCTTTCTTT. Its protein is CASTRMPTGEAFF.